This T cell receptor (beta chain) emerged from a study of CD8 T cells in ankylosing spondylitis. This clonotype was detected only a few times. Its antigen remains unknown. Germline V gene sequence: CDR1 GTSNPN, CDR2 SVGIG (reference sequence). V shed 3 bases and J shed 14 bases, with 17 bases lying between them. There are 12 residues in the CDR3. Making use of molecular barcodes, quantitative 5'-RACE generated TCR beta libraries. TCRdb re-called the 5' RACE reads with MiXCR, one entry per CDR3 protein. This sample has some 350,000 distinct CDR3 sequences, with 14% to 15% found just once. Broader study findings: Seemingly distinctive of ankylosing spondylitis blood was a TCR beta motif formed by eight highly homologous variants. Clones linked to disease, bearing a CD8+ phenotype, were relatively rare in peripheral blood. Researchers reportedly found disease-linked clones significantly enriched in matched ankylosing spondylitis synovial fluid.

This chain joins TRBV30 and TRBJ2-1; either TRBD1 or TRBD2 may supply D (6 bases each). The sequence was collected from a male donor with ankylosing spondylitis or in good health (not recorded which). The source material was blood, either unsorted or a sorted T cell fraction (not recorded which). The CDR3 loop reads CAWSPGAPVKFF. CDR3 coding DNA: TGTGCCTGGAGCCCGGGGGCACCCGTAAAGTTCTTC. Full variable domain (rest looked up from reference TRBV30 and TRBJ2-1): SQTIHQWPATLVQPVGSPLSLECTVEGTSNPNLYWYRQAAGRGLQLLFYSVGIGQISSEVPQNLSASRPQDRQFILSSKKLLLSDSGFYLCAWSPGAPVKFFGPGTRLTVL.